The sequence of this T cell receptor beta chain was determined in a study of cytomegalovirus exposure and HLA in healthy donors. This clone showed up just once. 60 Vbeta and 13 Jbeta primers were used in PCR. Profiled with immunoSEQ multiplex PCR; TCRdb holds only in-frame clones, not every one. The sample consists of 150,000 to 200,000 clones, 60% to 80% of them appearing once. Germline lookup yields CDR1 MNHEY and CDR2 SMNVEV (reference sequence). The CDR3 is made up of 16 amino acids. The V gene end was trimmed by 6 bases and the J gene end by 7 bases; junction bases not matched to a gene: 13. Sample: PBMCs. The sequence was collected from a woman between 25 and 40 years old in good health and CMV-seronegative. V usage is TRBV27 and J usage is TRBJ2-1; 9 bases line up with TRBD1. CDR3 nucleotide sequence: TGTGCCAGCAGCTACGATCGCGCCGGGACAGGGAATGAGCAGTTCTTC. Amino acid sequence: CASSYDRAGTGNEQFF.